The clone carrying this TCR beta chain was seen repeatedly, ten times or more. No antigen is known for it. The sample originates from a study of blood T cells in healthy people across ages. Study-level results: Comparison with aged donors showed that long-lived donors had more naive CD4+ cells and higher diversity. Observed TCR beta diversity per million T cells went down as age went up. This fall followed a roughly linear course with age.

Investigators took around 11 milliliters of peripheral blood from every donor. The length of the CDR3 is 15 residues. With V trimmed by 7 bases and J by 2 bases, 10 bases remained unmatched. CDR1 is DFQATT, CDR2 SNEGSKA, per germline (reference sequence). A second PCR of about 7 to 12 cycles used a sample-barcoded 5' primer and a J-beta primer mix. Each sample provided no less than 2.5 million CDR3-containing paired-end reads. Each CDR3 protein is one row after TCRdb ran MiXCR on the 5' RACE reads. The profile shows about 650,000 distinct CDR3 sequences, 32% of them singletons. The V and J genes are TRBV20-1 and TRBJ2-1; 8 bases are shared with TRBD2. Sequencing was carried out using blood. The sequence was obtained from a woman over 75 in good health. CDR3 region: CSVGRGGTTYNEQFF. Written as DNA, the CDR3 is TGCAGTGTTGGGCGCGGGGGGACTACCTACAATGAGCAGTTCTTC.